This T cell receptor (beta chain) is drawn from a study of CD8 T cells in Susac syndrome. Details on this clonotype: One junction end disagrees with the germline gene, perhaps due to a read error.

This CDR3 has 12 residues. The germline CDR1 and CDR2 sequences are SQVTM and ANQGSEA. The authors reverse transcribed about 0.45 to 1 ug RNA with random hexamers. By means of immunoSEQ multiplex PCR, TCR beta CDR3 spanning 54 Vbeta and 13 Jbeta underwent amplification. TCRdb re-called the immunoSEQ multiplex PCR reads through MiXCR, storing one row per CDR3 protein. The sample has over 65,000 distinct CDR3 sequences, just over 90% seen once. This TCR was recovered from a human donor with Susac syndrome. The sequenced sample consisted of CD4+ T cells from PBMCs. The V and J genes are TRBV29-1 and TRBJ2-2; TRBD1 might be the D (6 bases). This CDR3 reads CSVADKKGELFF. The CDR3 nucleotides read TGCAGCGTTGCGGACAAAAAGGGGGAGTTGTTTTTT.